Presented here are 18 T cell receptor beta chains from one specimen sequenced in a study of blood T cell repertoires in COVID-19. The table came from immunoSEQ multiplex PCR; TCRdb's copy has only in-frame clones and leaves some out. Among approximately 300,000 clones listed, roughly 88% were seen once. The sequenced sample consisted of peripheral blood. These TCRs come from a human donor with COVID-19, enrolled during active disease. The donor label of this sample is uncertain.

This CDR3 reads CAWSVGSSYEQYF. For the CDR3, the DNA is TGTGCCTGGAGTGTGGGGAGCTCCTACGAGCAGTACTTC. V and J are TRBV30 and TRBJ2-7, with a weak D call TRBD2 (5 bases). V was shortened by 0 bases and J by 0 bases, with 6 bases between the two germline ends. The germline V gene has CDR1 GTSNPN and CDR2 SVGIG (reference sequence). CDR3 length equals 13 residues.

This clone was observed once. In DNA form, the CDR3 reads TGTGCCAGCAGCAAAATCAGGGTAACTAATGAAAAACTGTTTTTT. Encoded protein: CASSKIRVTNEKLFF. The V and J genes are TRBV11-2 and TRBJ1-4, with TRBD1 as a possible D gene (5 bases). The CDR3 is 15 residues long. Germline values: CDR1 SGHAT, CDR2 FQNNGV. V gave up 5 bases and J gave up 1 base, with 11 bases separating them.

The chain combines TRBV2 with TRBJ2-3, with 16 bases aligning to TRBD2. Germline assignment: CDR1 SNHLY and CDR2 FYNNEI. The J segment lost 2 bases and the V segment lost 6 bases, leaving 5 bases of the junction unmatched. This CDR3 has 17 amino acids. The CDR3 sequence is CASSGTSGGAFTDTQYF. In nucleotides, the CDR3 is TGTGCCAGCAGCGGGACTAGCGGGGGGGCCTTCACAGATACGCAGTATTTT.

This clone occurred many times. The chain couples TRBV19 to TRBJ1-1; TRBD1 might be the D (6 bases). The V end was cut by 1 base, the J end by 0 bases, with 6 bases between. The CDR3 consists of 14 residues. Germline V gene lookup returns CDR1 LNHDA and CDR2 SQIVND (reference sequence). The CDR3 region has the DNA TGTGCCAGTAGTATAGGGACAGTGAACACTGAAGCTTTCTTT. Protein product: CASSIGTVNTEAFF.

The V gene is TRBV12-3 or TRBV12-4, the J gene TRBJ2-3, with D unresolved. Trimming left V 6 bases short and J 6 bases short, with 10 bases between. The CDR3 extends over 12 amino acids. CDR3 bases: TGTGCCAGCAGCCCGGTGTCGGATACGCAGTATTTT. Translated: CASSPVSDTQYF.

The gene calls are TRBV27 and TRBJ2-1; D gene uncertain. Trimming took off 6 bases at V and 9 bases at J, with 18 bases between the two ends. The CDR3 length is 14 residues. Germline loops: CDR1 MNHEY, CDR2 SMNVEV (reference sequence). CDR3 sequence reads: CASSLHFSEAEQFF. The CDR3 DNA reads TGTGCCAGCAGCCTACACTTCTCAGAGGCTGAGCAGTTCTTC.

CDR3 loop: CASSIRAASGSYEQYF. CDR3 coding DNA: TGTGCCAGTAGTATACGCGCGGCCAGCGGGAGTTACGAGCAGTACTTC. The chain links TRBV19 to TRBJ2-7; 8 positions match TRBD2. Germline trimming cut 2 bases from V and 4 bases from J; bases unmatched to any gene: 10. The CDR3 consists of 16 residues. The germline CDR1 and CDR2 sequences are LNHDA and SQIVND (reference sequence). Full variable domain (missing parts from reference TRBV19 and TRBJ2-7): DGGITQSPKYLFRKEGQNVTLSCEQNLNHDAMYWYRQDPGQGLRLIYYSQIVNDFQKGDIAEGYSVSREKKESFPLTVTSAQKNPTAFYLCASSIRAASGSYEQYFGPGTRLTVT.

The chain has TRBV7-9 and TRBJ1-1; D is undetermined. The CDR3 spans 13 residues. The V gene's germline CDR1 is SEHNR and CDR2 FQNEAQ (reference sequence). V was pared by 0 bases and J by 4 bases, with 6 bases between. In DNA form, the CDR3 reads TGTGCCAGCAGCTTAGCTTTCGGCACTGAAGCTTTCTTT. Translated, it gives CASSLAFGTEAFF. The whole variable domain, remainder taken from reference TRBV7-9 and TRBJ1-1, is DTGVSQNPRHKITKRGQNVTFRCDPISEHNRLYWYRQTLGQGPEFLTYFQNEAQLEKSRLLSDRFSAERPKGSFSTLEIQRTEQGDSAMYLCASSLAFGTEAFFGQGTRLTVV.

This clone has only one observation. The chain carries TRBV4-3 and TRBJ1-6, with D unclear. V was cut by 0 bases and J by 3 bases, with 12 bases left in between. The CDR3 extends over 17 amino acids. CDR1 LGHNA and CDR2 YSLEER come from the germline V gene. The CDR3 reads CASSQEPGSVYNSPLHF. DNA for the CDR3: TGCGCCAGCAGCCAAGAACCGGGATCTGTCTATAATTCACCCCTCCACTTT.

In its sample, this clone was seen once. This same CDR3 is encoded by further DNA sequences in the sample. The J gene is TRBJ2-1, the V gene TRBV20-1; D call uncertain. The CDR3 runs 14 residues. CDR1 DFQATT and CDR2 SNEGSKA come from the germline V gene (reference sequence). Trimming pared 3 bases from V and 4 bases from J, leaving 13 bases between. The CDR3 protein is CSASHSGSYNEQFF. Here the CDR3 DNA reads TGCAGTGCTAGTCACTCCGGGTCGTACAATGAGCAGTTCTTC.

This clone was detected only a few times. This chain joins TRBV27 and TRBJ1-2; D is ambiguous. The CDR3 contains 14 residues. CDR1 is MNHEY, CDR2 SMNVEV, per germline (reference sequence). V was clipped by 0 bases and J by 8 bases, with 13 bases between them. CDR3 amino acids: CASSLSNRVVGYTF. The CDR3 nucleotides are TGTGCCAGCAGTTTATCGAATCGGGTGGTAGGCTACACCTTC.

The chain couples TRBV15 to TRBJ1-3; TRBD1 aligns across 8 bases. The CDR3 spans 17 residues. V trimming: 4 bases; J trimming: 0 bases; junction bases outside the gene matches: 8. Germline-derived CDR1 and CDR2 are LNHNV and YYDKDF (reference sequence). The CDR3 DNA reads as TGTGCCACCAGCACACGGGGACAGGTGATCTCTGGAAACACCATATATTTT. Residues: CATSTRGQVISGNTIYF.

The chain is built from TRBV5-1 and TRBJ2-5, with 12 bases that match TRBD2. The germline CDR1 and CDR2 sequences are SGHRS and YFSETQ. J gave up 2 bases and V 3 bases, and 5 bases lay outside the gene matches. The CDR3 is 16 amino acids. The CDR3 bases are TGCGCCAGCAGCTCGGGACTAGCGGGTATACAAGAGACCCAGTACTTC. Its translation is CASSSGLAGIQETQYF.

On this clone: Relative to the germline gene, one junction end is altered; a read error may explain this. This rearrangement joins TRBV7-7 to TRBJ2-1; 14 bases are shared with TRBD2. Germline loops: CDR1 SSHAT, CDR2 FNYEAQ (reference sequence). The CDR3 totals 18 residues. CDR3 DNA sequence: TGTGCTAGCAGCTTGACTAGCGGGAGGGCCCAGTCTTACAATGAGCAGTTCTTC. Protein: CASSLTSGRAQSYNEQFF.

The chain is built from TRBV28 and TRBJ2-3, with a weak D call TRBD2 (6 bases). Germline assignment: CDR1 MDHEN and CDR2 SYDVKM. This CDR3 spans 15 amino acids. V lost 5 bases and J lost 4, with 16 bases in between. Written as DNA, the CDR3 is TGTGCCAGCAGTCCTACTAGCCGGAGCCCAGATACGCAGTATTTT. Translation gives CASSPTSRSPDTQYF. The full variable domain, its missing parts supplied by reference TRBV28 and TRBJ2-3, is DVKVTQSSRYLVKRTGEKVFLECVQDMDHENMFWYRQDPGLGLRLIYFSYDVKMKEKGDIPEGYSVSREKKERFSLILESASTNQTSMYLCASSPTSRSPDTQYFGPGTRLTVL.

The chain carries TRBV9 and TRBJ2-7, with TRBD1 identical over 9 bases. CDR1 and CDR2 (germline): SGDLS, YYNGEE. V shed 3 bases and J 12 bases; nucleotides not matched to a gene: 13. This CDR3 comprises 14 residues. The CDR3 protein is CASSASTGQGILYF. The CDR3 DNA is TGTGCCAGCAGCGCCTCAACGGGACAGGGTATTCTGTACTTC.

The chain combines TRBV11-3 with TRBJ2-1, with D possibly being TRBD2 (5 bases). With 4 bases removed from V and 3 bases from J, the gap between germline ends came to 7 bases. The CDR3 extends over 13 amino acids. CDR1 is SGHNT, CDR2 YENEEA, per germline. For the CDR3, the DNA is TGTGCCAGCAGCTATGCGGGCTACAATGAGCAGTTCTTC. As protein: CASSYAGYNEQFF. Supplemented by reference TRBV11-3 and TRBJ2-1, the full variable domain reads EAGVVQSPRYKIIEKKQPVAFWCNPISGHNTLYWYLQNLGQGPELLIRYENEEAVDDSQLPKDRFSAERLKGVDSTLKIQPAELGDSAVYLCASSYAGYNEQFFGPGTRLTVL.

The rearrangement uses TRBV6-5 and TRBJ2-1; D possibly corresponds to TRBD1 (6 bases). The length of the CDR3 is 16 residues. The V and J ends lost 0 bases and 9 bases respectively, with 18 bases between them. Germline values: CDR1 MNHEY, CDR2 SVGAGI. CDR3 coding DNA: TGTGCCAGCAGTTACTCGCCTTTGTATAGGGGGTTTGAGCAGTTCTTC. Its protein is CASSYSPLYRGFEQFF.